This T cell receptor beta chain appears in the sequencing data of a study of cytomegalovirus exposure and HLA in healthy donors (dated 2017 in TCRdb). At the level of the whole study: An earlier analysis of several hundred of the donors reported roughly 300 Gb of sequence data and 95 million to 140 million unique TCR beta sequences obtained from around 190 million T cells. About 280 gigabases of sequencing data and approximately 84 million unique TCR sequences were included in an early release covering around 600 HLA-typed donors. Donor age, sex, ethnicity and CMV serostatus were compiled alongside the repertoire data. Both class I and class II loci were covered by HLA typing, at four-digit resolution. The study aimed to test whether cataloging public T cell receptors could reveal signatures of past pathogen exposure. The later analysis used no new phenotypic data to find candidate immune exposures, relying instead on TCR beta sequences and their occurrence across donors. To study patterns of TCR occurrence, a later analysis re-analyzed previously published TCR beta repertoires from under 750 donors and added high-resolution HLA genotyping. Of the 350 to 450 genotyped donors, over 80% were placed in the genetic ancestry cluster associated with self-reported Caucasian donors. Across approximately 400 genotyped donors of the cohort, an average of approximately 240,000 unique TCR beta nucleotide sequences per donor were sequenced, and 15% to 20% of those sequences were non-productive. Along with the approximately 700-subject first cohort, a separate validation cohort of over a hundred different subjects was used. In an earlier analysis of roughly 580 of the donors, high-throughput TCR beta sequencing was used to judge whether each TCR beta V gene segment behaved as functional or pseudogenic. To predict cytomegalovirus infection status, the study brought together high-throughput TCR immunosequencing, statistical association of individual TCRs with disease status, and machine learning. The study profiled the T cell repertoires of around 700 subjects by immunosequencing and related them to cytomegalovirus serostatus. In a later genetic analysis, genome-wide SNP genotypes for about three fifths of the roughly 670 donors were used, and that subset was treated as a discovery cohort. Every discovery cohort repertoire had been produced on one sequencing platform. Typing coverage varied by locus: roughly 629-640 donors for A, B, C, DRB1 and DQB1; roughly 560 for DQA1; 606 for DPA1; roughly 450 for DPB1. Roughly 5 DR-DQ haplotypes were handled as single units for association and clustering, since linkage in the cohort was strong.

To note about this clone: Its antigen is not yet known. Base qualities were left out, and no much larger clone turns up one base away.

The library was made by the immunoSEQ multiplex PCR assay. The multiplex PCR relied on a mix of 60 forward primers for TCR Vbeta segments and 13 reverse primers for TCR Jbeta segments. A multiplex PCR assay on genomic DNA amplified the CDR3 region of rearranged TCR beta genes. The Illumina HiSeq System was used to sequence the amplified TCR beta libraries as 87-base-pair reads. The paper's data handling went like this. A later analysis counted about 82 million unique TCR beta chains across the 600 to 850 repertoires, and 9.5 million to 11 million of these chains were shared by at least two donors. To remove PCR and sequencing errors, raw reads were error-corrected and collapsed into unique sequences using a nearest-neighbor algorithm that merged closely related sequences. CDR3 sequences were aligned to IMGT reference sequences to assign V, D and J gene segments. For a sequence to be retained, a match of at least six nucleotides to both a V gene segment and a J gene segment was required. A rearrangement was called productive if the CDR3 had no stop codons and remained in frame with V and J, and every other rearrangement was called non-productive. Following IMGT convention, CDR3 was defined as the stretch from the second conserved V-encoded cysteine to the conserved J-encoded phenylalanine. The earlier analysis of more than 450 of the donors excluded sequences that lacked an unambiguous match to a single V gene segment. In an earlier analysis of about 590 of the donors, a V segment was called functional when productive rearrangements were above 56.7%, and segregating when the standard deviation between donors exceeded 5%. A statistical classification framework was developed to diagnose cytomegalovirus status using the catalog of TCR beta chain sequences. In a later analysis, TCR nucleotide sequences were compared against IMGT/GENE-DB human TR gene sequences so that V and J genes could be assigned. Using the TCRdist pipeline, a later analysis assigned CDR3 sequences along with most-parsimonious VDJ recombination scenarios. In a later analysis, each TCR beta chain was defined by its CDR3 amino acid sequence together with its V-gene family, and reads without a unique V-gene family were excluded. To address suspected cross-contamination and a sequencing artifact, a later analysis removed some 620 highly shared, low-generation-probability nucleotide sequences. In a later analysis, a clonal expansion index for each public chain was calculated from normalized within-repertoire ranks of inferred template counts. In a later analysis, generation probabilities were computed with a VDJ recombination model fitted to out-of-frame rearrangements, and the resulting probabilities were checked against IGoR. In a later analysis, hypergeometric tests were used to score TCR-TCR, TCR-HLA and TCR-CMV co-occurrence, with a repertoire-size bias correction applied to TCR pairs. False discovery rates were estimated in a later analysis by permuting HLA or CMV assignments 20 times. In a later analysis, co-occurring TCRs were grouped using DBSCAN, and TCRdist sequence similarity was added for clustering within HLA-allele-positive subsets. Repertoires with fewer than 30,000 or more than 120,000 public chains were left out of co-occurrence clustering, as were five repertoires with anomalous nucleotide sharing. TCRdb obtained this table from immuneACCESS and retained in-frame rearrangements with V and J assigned. These tables miss some clones; where compared with another copy, unresolved V genes account for less than half of the shortfall, and the remainder is unexplained. V and J calls and clone size come straight from that table; D and trimming were deduced from the DNA. The sample includes about 230,000 clones, with around four fifths observed a single time. About 0.58% of the sample belongs to the ten largest clones.

Including the terminal cysteine and phenylalanine, the CDR3 comprises 14 residues. CDR3 DNA is the only sequence kept; it has 42 bases, read in frame from the first base. In total, around 600 healthy bone marrow donors made up the cohort. At the time of sampling, all cohort members were nominally healthy, though unrecorded immune exposures were likely present. The donor tested CMV seronegative, placing the donor among the roughly 350 seronegative members of the cohort. Each donor provided a peripheral blood sample, and peripheral blood mononuclear cells were used for TCR beta sequencing. The Qiagen DNeasy Blood Extraction Kit was used to extract genomic DNA from the blood cell samples. On the study overall, not on this receptor specifically: A later analysis reported that several top co-occurrence clusters appeared linked to parvovirus B19, influenza, CMV and Epstein-Barr virus. In this cohort, only TCR beta chains were sequenced, and detectable features were limited by the absence of alpha or paired-chain data. Most TCR sequences were seen in very few donors, while some public TCRs were found in many individuals. According to a later analysis, TCR association rates differed among HLA loci, with DRB1 alleles showing the most associated TCRs and HLA-C alleles showing the fewest. A later genetic analysis associated a missense DCLRE1C variant with V-gene and J-gene trimming of TCR beta chains, and an independent cohort replicated the association. In the study, some 160 TCR beta chains were listed as associated with cytomegalovirus. Some IMGT-functional V segments, including TRBV6-2 and TRBV6-3, could not be told apart with the 87-base-pair reads, so those segments were excluded. An earlier analysis of 587 of the donors showed that most TCR beta V segments appeared in productive rearrangements either about 87% or about 30% of the time, which broadly matched IMGT annotations. Because HLA typing was missing for some donors at each locus, association tests included only the typed subset. Most CMV-associated TCR beta chains appeared to be HLA-restricted in a later analysis, and the HLA associations seemed to be driven largely by CMV exposure. According to a later genetic analysis, donors in an Asian-associated ancestry cluster had fewer N-insertions in productive TCRs than the approximately 710-donor mean. A few of the identified cytomegalovirus-associated TCR beta chains were confirmed in vitro to be specific for cytomegalovirus antigens. In a later analysis, HLA-associated TCR beta chains showed more clonal expansion and lower generation probabilities than non-associated chains that were equally common. Linkage disequilibrium might explain the correlated functional status among segregating V segments, but an unknown experimental factor could not be excluded. The only immune exposure information available for the cohort was CMV serostatus. A further reported finding was that TCR beta sequences accurately predicted the HLA-A and HLA-B alleles for most subjects in the first cohort. In both the original and validation cohorts, the classifier was reported to diagnose cytomegalovirus status with high specificity and sensitivity. Approximately 16 rarely observed V segments, including chromosome 9 orphons, were excluded from the earlier analysis of almost 600 of the donors because counts were too low. At a false discovery rate of 0.05, a later analysis linked 16,000 or so TCR beta sequences to specific HLA alleles. Assigning TCR associations to individual alleles was difficult when HLA alleles, especially DR and DQ, strongly co-occurred. A cluster of highly shared sequence variants was judged likely to be a technical artifact of the sequencing pipeline. Roughly uniform sequencing depth across donors was assumed in presence/absence analyses, although this assumption may not hold. According to the authors, the approach could potentially be generalized to other disease states and immunological phenotypes.

This receptor chain uses TRBV1 and TRBJ1-2; the table's D call, TRBD1, was not checked against the DNA. TRBV1 is recorded as a pseudogene. Sequences were obtained from PBMCs. This receptor was identified in a middle-aged woman in good health and CMV-seronegative. The CDR3: CTSSCTGGGYGYTF. The sequenced DNA: TGCACCAGCAGCTGTACAGGGGGTGGGTATGGCTACACCTTC.